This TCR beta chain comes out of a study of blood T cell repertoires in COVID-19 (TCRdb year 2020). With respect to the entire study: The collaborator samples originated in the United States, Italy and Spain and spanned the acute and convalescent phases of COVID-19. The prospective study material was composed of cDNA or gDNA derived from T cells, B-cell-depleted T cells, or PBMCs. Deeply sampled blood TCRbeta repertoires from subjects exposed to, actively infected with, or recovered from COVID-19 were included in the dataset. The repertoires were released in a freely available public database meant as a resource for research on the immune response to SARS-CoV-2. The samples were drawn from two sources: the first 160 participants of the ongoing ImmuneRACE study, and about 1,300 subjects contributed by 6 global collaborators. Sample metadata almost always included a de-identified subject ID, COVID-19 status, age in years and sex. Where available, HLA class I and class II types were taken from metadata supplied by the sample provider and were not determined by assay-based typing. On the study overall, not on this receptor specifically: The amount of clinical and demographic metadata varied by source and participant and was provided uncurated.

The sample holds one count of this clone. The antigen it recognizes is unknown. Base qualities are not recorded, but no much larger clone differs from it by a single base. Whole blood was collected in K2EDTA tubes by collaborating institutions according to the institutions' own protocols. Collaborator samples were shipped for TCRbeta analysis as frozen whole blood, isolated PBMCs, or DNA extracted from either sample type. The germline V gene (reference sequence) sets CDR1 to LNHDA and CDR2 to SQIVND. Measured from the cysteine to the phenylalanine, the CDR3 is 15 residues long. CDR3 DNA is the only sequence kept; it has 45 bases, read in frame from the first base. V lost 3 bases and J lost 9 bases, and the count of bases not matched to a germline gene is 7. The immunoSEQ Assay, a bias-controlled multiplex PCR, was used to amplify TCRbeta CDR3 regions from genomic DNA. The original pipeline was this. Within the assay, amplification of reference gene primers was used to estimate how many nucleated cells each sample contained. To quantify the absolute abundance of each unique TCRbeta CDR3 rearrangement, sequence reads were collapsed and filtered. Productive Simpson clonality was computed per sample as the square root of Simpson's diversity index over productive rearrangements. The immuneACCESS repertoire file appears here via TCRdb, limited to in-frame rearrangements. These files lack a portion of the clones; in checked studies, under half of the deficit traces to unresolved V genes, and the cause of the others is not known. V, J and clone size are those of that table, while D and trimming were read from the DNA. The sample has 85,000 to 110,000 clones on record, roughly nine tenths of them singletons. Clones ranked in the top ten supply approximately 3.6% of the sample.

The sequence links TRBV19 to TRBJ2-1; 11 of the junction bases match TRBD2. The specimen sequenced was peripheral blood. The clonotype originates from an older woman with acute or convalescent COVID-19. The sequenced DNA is TGTGCCAGTAGTATCTTACTAGCGGGAGAAGGTGAGCAGTTCTTC. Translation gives CASSILLAGEGEQFF.